In its sample, the clone carrying this TCR beta chain was seen a few times. The antigen remains unidentified. J lost 7 bases, V lost 2 bases, and 15 bases had no gene match. Germline loops: CDR1 MNHEY, CDR2 SVGAGI. The CDR3 runs to 17 residues. TCRdb passed the RT-PCR reads through MiXCR, listing each CDR3 protein once. Of more than 150,000 distinct CDR3 sequences listed, around 8.8% are singletons. The record originates from a study of response to subunit inactivated influenza vaccine. The study's findings and limits: T cells newly recruited by each seasonal influenza vaccination are few, the authors suggested.

This TCR came from a man aged 50 to 59 who received an inactivated influenza vaccine. The genes are TRBV6-5 and TRBJ2-7; 9 bases fit TRBD1. The sequences come from non-naive T cells sorted from PBMCs, collected on the day of vaccination. The CDR3 loop is CASSYTTNLDRGGEQYF. The CDR3, as DNA: TGTGCCAGCAGTTACACAACAAACTTGGACAGGGGTGGTGAGCAGTACTTC.